Sequencing of this TCR beta chain was carried out in a study of cytomegalovirus exposure and HLA in healthy donors. Study outcomes and limitations: It was reportedly the case that the classifier diagnosed cytomegalovirus status with high specificity and sensitivity.

On this clone itself: Its antigen is unknown.

Researchers ran the PCR with 60 Vbeta and 13 Jbeta primers. Original data processing: Unique TCR beta chains totaled about 78 million in a later count, with around 12 million of them shared. This table comes from immunoSEQ multiplex PCR, and its TCRdb copy is limited to in-frame clones, with some not included. V and J calls and clone size are as listed in that table; D and trimming were resolved from the DNA. The sample holds 60,000 to 85,000 clones. These donors, healthy bone marrow donors, were studied. The CDR3 has 15 residues. Trimming stripped 0 bases from V and 5 bases from J, with 13 bases between. Germline CDR1 is MNHNS and CDR2 is SASEGT.

The sequence derives from a man in his fifties or sixties in good health and CMV-seropositive. Material: PBMCs. J is TRBJ1-2 and V is TRBV6-1; TRBD1 might be the D (5 bases). CDR3 amino acids: CASSEARRGSYGYTF. The CDR3 coding sequence is TGTGCCAGCAGTGAAGCGCGAAGGGGCTCGTATGGCTACACCTTC.